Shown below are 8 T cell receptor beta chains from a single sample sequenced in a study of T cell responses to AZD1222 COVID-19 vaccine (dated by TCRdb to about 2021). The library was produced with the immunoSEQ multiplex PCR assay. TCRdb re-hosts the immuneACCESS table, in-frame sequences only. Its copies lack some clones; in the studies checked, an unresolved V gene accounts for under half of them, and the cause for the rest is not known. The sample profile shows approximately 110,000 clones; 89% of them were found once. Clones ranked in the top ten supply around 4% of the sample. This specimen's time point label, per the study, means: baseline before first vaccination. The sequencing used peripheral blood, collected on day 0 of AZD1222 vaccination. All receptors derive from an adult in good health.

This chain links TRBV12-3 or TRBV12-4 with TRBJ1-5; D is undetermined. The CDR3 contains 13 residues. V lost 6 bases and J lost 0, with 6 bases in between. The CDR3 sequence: CASRQYSNQPQHF. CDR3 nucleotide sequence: TGTGCCAGCAGACAATATAGCAATCAGCCCCAGCATTTT.

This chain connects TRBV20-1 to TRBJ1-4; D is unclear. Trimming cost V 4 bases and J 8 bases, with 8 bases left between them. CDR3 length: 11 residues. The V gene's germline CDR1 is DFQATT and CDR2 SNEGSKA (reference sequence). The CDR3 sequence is CSATLLEKLFF. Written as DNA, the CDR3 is TGCAGTGCTACCTTGCTGGAAAAACTGTTTTTT.

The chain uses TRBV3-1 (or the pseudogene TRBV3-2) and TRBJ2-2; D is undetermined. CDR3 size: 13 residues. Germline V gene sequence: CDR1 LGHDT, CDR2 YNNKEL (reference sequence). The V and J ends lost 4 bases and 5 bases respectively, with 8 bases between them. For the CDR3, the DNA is TGTGCCAGCAGCCGAACGTCTACCGGGGAGCTGTTTTTT. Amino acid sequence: CASSRTSTGELFF.

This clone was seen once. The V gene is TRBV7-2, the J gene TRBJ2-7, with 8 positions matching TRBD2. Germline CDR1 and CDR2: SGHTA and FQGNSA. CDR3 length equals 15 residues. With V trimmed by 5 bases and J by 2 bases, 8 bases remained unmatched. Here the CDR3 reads CASSKKRTSPYEQYF. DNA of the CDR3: TGTGCCAGCAGCAAAAAAAGGACTAGCCCCTACGAGCAGTACTTC.

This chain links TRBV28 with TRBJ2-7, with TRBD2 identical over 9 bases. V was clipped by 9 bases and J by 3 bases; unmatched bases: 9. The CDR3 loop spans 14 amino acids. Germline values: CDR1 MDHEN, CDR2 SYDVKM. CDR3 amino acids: CASRLAEGVYEQYF. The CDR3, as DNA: TGTGCCAGTCGACTAGCGGAAGGGGTCTACGAGCAGTACTTC. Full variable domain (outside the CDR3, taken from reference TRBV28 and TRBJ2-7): DVKVTQSSRYLVKRTGEKVFLECVQDMDHENMFWYRQDPGLGLRLIYFSYDVKMKEKGDIPEGYSVSREKKERFSLILESASTNQTSMYLCASRLAEGVYEQYFGPGTRLTVT.

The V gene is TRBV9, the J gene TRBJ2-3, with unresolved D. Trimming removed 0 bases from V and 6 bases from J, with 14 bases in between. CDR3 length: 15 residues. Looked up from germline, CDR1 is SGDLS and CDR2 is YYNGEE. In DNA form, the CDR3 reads TGTGCCAGCAGCGTAGGATCGGTCTTCCGGGATACGCAGTATTTT. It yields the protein CASSVGSVFRDTQYF.

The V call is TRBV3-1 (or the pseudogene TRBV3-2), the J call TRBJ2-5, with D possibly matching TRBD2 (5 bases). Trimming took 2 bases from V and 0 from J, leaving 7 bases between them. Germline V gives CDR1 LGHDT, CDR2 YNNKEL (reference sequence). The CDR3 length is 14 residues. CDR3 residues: CASSQTADQETQYF. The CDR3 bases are TGTGCCAGCAGCCAAACAGCGGACCAAGAGACCCAGTACTTC.

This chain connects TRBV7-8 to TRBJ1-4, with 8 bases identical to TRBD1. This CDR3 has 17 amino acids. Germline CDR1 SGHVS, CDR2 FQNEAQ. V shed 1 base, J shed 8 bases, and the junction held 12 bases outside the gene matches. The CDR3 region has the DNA TGTGCCAGCAGCTTAGGGACAGGGCCGCGCGTGGGGGAAAAACTGTTTTTT. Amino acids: CASSLGTGPRVGEKLFF.